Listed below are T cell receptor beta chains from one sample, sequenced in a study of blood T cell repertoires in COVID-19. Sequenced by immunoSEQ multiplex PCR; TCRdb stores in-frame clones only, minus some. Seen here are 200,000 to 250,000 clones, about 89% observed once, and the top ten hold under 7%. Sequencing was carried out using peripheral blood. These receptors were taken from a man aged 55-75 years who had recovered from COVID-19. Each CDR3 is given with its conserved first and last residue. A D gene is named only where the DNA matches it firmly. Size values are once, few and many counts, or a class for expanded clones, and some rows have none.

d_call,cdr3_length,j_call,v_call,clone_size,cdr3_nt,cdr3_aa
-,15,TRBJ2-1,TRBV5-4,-,TGTGCCAGCAGCCTACGGAGTAGCTCCTACAATGAGCAGTTCTTC,CASSLRSSSYNEQFF
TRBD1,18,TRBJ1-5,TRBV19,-,TGTGCCAGTAGTACGGGGTTAAGGGACAGGGGTAGCAATCAGCCCCAGCATTTT,CASSTGLRDRGSNQPQHF
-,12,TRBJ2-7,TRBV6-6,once,TGTGCCAGCAGCCGTAGCGAGTACGAGCAGTACTTC,CASSRSEYEQYF
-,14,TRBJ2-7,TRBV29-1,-,TGCAGCGCCATTCCCGACGGGAGCCCTCGGGAGCAGTACTTC,CSAIPDGSPREQYF
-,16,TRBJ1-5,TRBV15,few,TGTGCCACCAGCAGAGATCACCCCGGTAGCAATCAGCCCCAGCATTTT,CATSRDHPGSNQPQHF
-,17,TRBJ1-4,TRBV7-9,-,TGTGCCAGCAGCCTCTGGGGACTCTCTGCGGCTAATGAAAAACTGTTTTTT,CASSLWGLSAANEKLFF
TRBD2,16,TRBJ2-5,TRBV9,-,TGTGCCAGCAGCGTAGCTACAGGGACTAGTCAACAGACCCAGTACTTC,CASSVATGTSQQTQYF
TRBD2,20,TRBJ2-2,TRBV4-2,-,TGTGCCAGCAGCCAAGAACCCGGACTAGCGGGGTATGCGAACACCGGGGAGCTGTTTTTT,CASSQEPGLAGYANTGELFF
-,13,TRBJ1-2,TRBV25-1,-,TGTGCCAGCACACCGGGAGCTAACTATGGCTACACCTTC,CASTPGANYGYTF
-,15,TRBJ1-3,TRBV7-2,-,TGTGCCAGCAGCTTTAGGGAGGGAACTGGAAACACCATATATTTT,CASSFREGTGNTIYF
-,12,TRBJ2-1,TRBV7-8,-,TGTGCCAGCACCCCTTCCCGGGATGAGCAGTTCTTC,CASTPSRDEQFF
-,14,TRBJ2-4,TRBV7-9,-,TGTGCCAGCAGCTTTAACTTAGCCAAAAACATTCAGTACTTC,CASSFNLAKNIQYF
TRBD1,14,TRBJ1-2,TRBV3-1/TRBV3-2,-,TGTGCCAGCAGCCTCCTAGGGACAGGGGAGAAATACACCTTC,CASSLLGTGEKYTF
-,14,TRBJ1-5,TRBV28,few,TGTGCCAGCAGTTTAGAGTTGCGCAATCAGCCCCAGCATTTT,CASSLELRNQPQHF
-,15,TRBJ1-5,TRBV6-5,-,TGTGCCAGCAGCGGGCAGGGGACGTCAATTCAGCCCCAGCATTTT,CASSGQGTSIQPQHF
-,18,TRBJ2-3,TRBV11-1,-,TGTGCCAGCAGCTTAGCGACGTTGGCTAGTTCTTCCACAGATACGCAGTATTTT,CASSLATLASSSTDTQYF
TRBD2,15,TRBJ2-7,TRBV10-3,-,TGTGCCATCGGGCGAAGCCTAGCGGATTCCTACGAGCAGTACTTC,CAIGRSLADSYEQYF
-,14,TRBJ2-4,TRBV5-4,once,TGTGCCAGCAGCTTGGGCCCGCCAGGGGGGATTCAGTACTTC,CASSLGPPGGIQYF
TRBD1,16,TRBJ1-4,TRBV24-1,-,TGTGCCACCAGTGATGGGACAGGGCGGCGAAATGAAAAACTGTTTTTT,CATSDGTGRRNEKLFF
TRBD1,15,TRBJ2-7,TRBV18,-,TGTGCCAGCTCACGACAACAGGGGTCCTTTAGGGAGCAGTACTTC,CASSRQQGSFREQYF
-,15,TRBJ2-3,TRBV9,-,TGTGCCAGCAGCGGATCTAGCGATCCCACAGATACGCAGTATTTT,CASSGSSDPTDTQYF
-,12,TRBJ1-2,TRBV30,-,TGTGCCTGGAGTGACGGTCAATATGGCTACACCTTC,CAWSDGQYGYTF
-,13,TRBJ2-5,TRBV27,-,TGTGCCAGCGCGAGGTGGGAGAGGGAGACCCAGTACTTC,CASARWERETQYF
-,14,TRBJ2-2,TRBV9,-,TGTGCCAGCAGCGTCGACATTTACACCGGGGAGCTGTTTTTT,CASSVDIYTGELFF
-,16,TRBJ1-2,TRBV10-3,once,TGTGCCATCAGGTTAAGAATCAGGGGCGAGCTGGATGGCTACACCTTC,CAIRLRIRGELDGYTF
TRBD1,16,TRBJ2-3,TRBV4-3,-,TGCGCCAGCAGCCAAAGTCCGGGACAGGGATTAGATACGCAGTATTTT,CASSQSPGQGLDTQYF
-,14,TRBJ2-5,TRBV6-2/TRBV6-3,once,TGTGCCAGCAGTTACGCAAGCCGCCAAGAGACCCAGTACTTC,CASSYASRQETQYF
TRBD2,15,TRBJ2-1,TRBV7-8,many,TGTGCCAGCAGCTTTACTAGCGCGCATTACAATGAGCAGTTCTTC,CASSFTSAHYNEQFF
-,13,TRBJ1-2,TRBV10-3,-,TGTGCCATCAGTGTGGGGGGTAACTATGGCTACACCTTC,CAISVGGNYGYTF
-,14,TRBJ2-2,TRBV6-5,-,TGTGCCAGCGGGGGACACACGAACACCGGGGAGCTGTTTTTT,CASGGHTNTGELFF
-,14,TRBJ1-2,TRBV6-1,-,TGTGCCAGCAGTGAAGGGACTCTATCCCATGGCTACACCTTC,CASSEGTLSHGYTF
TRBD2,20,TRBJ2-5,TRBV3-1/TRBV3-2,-,TGTGCCAGCAGCCAATCCTTCAGGTCGCTAGCGGGGGGACCTTTGGAGACCCAGTACTTC,CASSQSFRSLAGGPLETQYF
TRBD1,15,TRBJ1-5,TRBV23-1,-,TGCGCCAGCAGTCAAAATGGACAGGGGAACCAGCCCCAGCATTTT,CASSQNGQGNQPQHF
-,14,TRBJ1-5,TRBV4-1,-,TGCGCCAGCAGCCAAGTCTCGGGAATTCAGCCCCAGCATTTT,CASSQVSGIQPQHF
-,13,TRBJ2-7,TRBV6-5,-,TGTGCCAGCAGTATCGTGAGAAGCTACGAGCAGTACTTC,CASSIVRSYEQYF
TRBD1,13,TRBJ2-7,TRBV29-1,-,TGCAGCGTTCGTAGGACAGGGACCTACGAGCAGTACTTC,CSVRRTGTYEQYF
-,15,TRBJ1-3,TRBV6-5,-,TGTGCCAGCAGGTCCAGTGGAGCGAGAGGAAACACCATATATTTT,CASRSSGARGNTIYF
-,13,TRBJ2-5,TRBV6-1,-,TGTGCCAGCAGTCACGGACAGCCGGGGACCCAGTACTTC,CASSHGQPGTQYF
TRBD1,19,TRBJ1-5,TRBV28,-,TGTGCCAGCAGTCCCTCCCCCGGGACAGGGGTCGGGGCCAATCAGCCCCAGCATTTT,CASSPSPGTGVGANQPQHF
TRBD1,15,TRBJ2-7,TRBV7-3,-,TGTGCCAGCAGCTTAGGCCGGACAGGATCCTACGAGCAGTACTTC,CASSLGRTGSYEQYF
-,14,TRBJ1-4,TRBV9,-,TGTGCCAGCAGCGCGGACTCTTATCGTGAAAAACTGTTTTTT,CASSADSYREKLFF
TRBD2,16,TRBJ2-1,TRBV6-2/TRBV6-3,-,TGTGCCAGCACCCCCCGGGGAGGGAGGGCCGCCAATGAGCAGTTCTTC,CASTPRGGRAANEQFF
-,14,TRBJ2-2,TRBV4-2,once,TGTGCCAGCAGCCAAGAGGGAGGCACCGGGGAGCTGTTTTTT,CASSQEGGTGELFF
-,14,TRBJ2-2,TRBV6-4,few,TGTGCCAGCAGTGTTCTAGTATTCACCGGGGAGCTGTTTTTT,CASSVLVFTGELFF
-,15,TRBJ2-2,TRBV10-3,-,TGTGCCATCAGGGCGGGACAGATTAACACCGGGGAGCTGTTTTTT,CAIRAGQINTGELFF
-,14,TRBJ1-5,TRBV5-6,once,TGTGCCAGCAGCGCGGGGTGGCTAAATCAGCCCCAGCATTTT,CASSAGWLNQPQHF
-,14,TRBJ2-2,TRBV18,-,TGTGCCAGCTCACCAGGACAGACGTCCGGGGAGCTGTTTTTT,CASSPGQTSGELFF
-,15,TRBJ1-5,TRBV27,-,TGTGCCAGCAGTTCCCAGGGTCGGGGCAATCAGCCCCAGCATTTT,CASSSQGRGNQPQHF
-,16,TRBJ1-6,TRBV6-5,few,TGTGCCAGCAGTTACCGAAGGGGCTCGCATAATTCACCCCTCCACTTT,CASSYRRGSHNSPLHF
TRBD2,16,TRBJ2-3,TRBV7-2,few,TGTGCCAGCAGCCCACGGGCTATGGGCGGGAGCGATACGCAGTATTTT,CASSPRAMGGSDTQYF
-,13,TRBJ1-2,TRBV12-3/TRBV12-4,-,TGTGCCAGCAGTTTAGGCAGGGGCTATGGCTACACCTTC,CASSLGRGYGYTF
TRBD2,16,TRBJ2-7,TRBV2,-,TGTGCCAGCAGTTCGACTAGCGGGAGGGTAGCCGACGAGCAGTACTTC,CASSSTSGRVADEQYF
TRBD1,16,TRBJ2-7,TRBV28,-,TGTGCCAGCAGTTCCAACCCCGGACAGGGGTTTTACGAGCAGTACTTC,CASSSNPGQGFYEQYF